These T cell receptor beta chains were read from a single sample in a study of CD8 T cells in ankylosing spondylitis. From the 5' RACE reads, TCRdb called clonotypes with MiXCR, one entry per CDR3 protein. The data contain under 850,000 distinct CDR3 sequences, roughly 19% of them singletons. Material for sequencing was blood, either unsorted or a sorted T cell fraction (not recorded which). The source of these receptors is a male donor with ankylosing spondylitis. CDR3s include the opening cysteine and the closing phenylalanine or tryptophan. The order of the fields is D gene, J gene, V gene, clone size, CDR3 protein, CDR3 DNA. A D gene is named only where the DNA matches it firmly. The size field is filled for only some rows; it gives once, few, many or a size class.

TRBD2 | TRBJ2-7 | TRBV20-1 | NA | CSARRGLAGGQSYEQYF | TGCAGTGCTAGAAGGGGACTAGCGGGAGGCCAATCCTACGAGCAGTACTTC
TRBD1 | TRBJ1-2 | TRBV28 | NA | CASRRQGGYGYTF | TGTGCCAGCAGACGACAGGGAGGCTATGGCTACACCTTC
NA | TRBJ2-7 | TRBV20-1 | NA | CSAQDSLSYEQYF | TGCAGTGCCCAGGACAGCCTCTCCTACGAGCAGTACTTC
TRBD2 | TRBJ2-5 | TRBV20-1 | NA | CSAGWTGGSQETQYF | TGCAGTGCTGGATGGACCGGGGGGTCGCAAGAGACCCAGTACTTC
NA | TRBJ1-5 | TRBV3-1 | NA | CASSQQQRNQPQHF | TGTGCCAGCAGCCAACAACAGCGCAATCAGCCCCAGCATTTT
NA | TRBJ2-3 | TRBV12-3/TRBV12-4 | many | CASSLGYTQYF | TGTGCCAGCAGCCTAGGATATACGCAGTATTTT
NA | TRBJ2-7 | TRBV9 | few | CASSVGSATSYEQYF | TGTGCCAGCAGCGTAGGATCTGCCACCTCCTACGAGCAGTACTTC
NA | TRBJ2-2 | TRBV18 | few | CASSPRVWTDANTGELFF | TGTGCCAGCTCACCACGGGTTTGGACGGACGCGAACACCGGGGAGCTGTTTTTT
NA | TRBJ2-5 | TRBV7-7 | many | CASAKIQETQYF | TGTGCTAGCGCCAAGATCCAAGAGACCCAGTACTTC
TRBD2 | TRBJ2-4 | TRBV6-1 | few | CASSAQTGGEKNIQYF | TGTGCCAGCAGTGCCCAAACGGGGGGGGAGAAAAACATTCAGTACTTC
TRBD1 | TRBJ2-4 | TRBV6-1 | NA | CASSPQGQLLYF | TGTGCCAGCAGTCCCCAGGGACAGCTCCTGTACTTC
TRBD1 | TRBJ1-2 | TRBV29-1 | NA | CSVPRDRGGLDYGYTF | TGCAGCGTCCCGAGGGATAGAGGGGGCTTGGACTATGGCTACACCTTC
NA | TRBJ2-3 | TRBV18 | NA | CASSPRPTESTDTQYF | TGTGCCAGCTCACCTCGTCCGACAGAGTCCACAGATACGCAGTATTTT
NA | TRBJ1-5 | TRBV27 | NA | CASSLSLVSNQPQHF | TGTGCCAGCAGTTTGTCCCTTGTGTCCAATCAGCCCCAGCATTTT
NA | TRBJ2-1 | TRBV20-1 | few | CSAMAGAYNEQFF | TGCAGTGCTATGGCGGGGGCTTACAATGAGCAGTTCTTC
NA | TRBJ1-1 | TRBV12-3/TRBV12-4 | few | CASSSTGIMNTEAFF | TGTGCCAGCAGTTCAACAGGGATCATGAACACTGAAGCTTTCTTT
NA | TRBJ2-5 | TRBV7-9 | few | CASSPRDVPETQYF | TGTGCCAGCAGCCCCCGAGATGTACCGGAGACCCAGTACTTC
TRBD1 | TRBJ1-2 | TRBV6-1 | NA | CASSPTLGQVYGYTF | TGTGCCAGCAGTCCTACTTTGGGACAGGTCTATGGCTACACCTTC
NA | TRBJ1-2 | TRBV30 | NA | CAWSVSYGYSF | TGTGCCTGGAGTGTCTCCTATGGCTACTCCTTC
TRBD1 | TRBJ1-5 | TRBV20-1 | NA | CSARDAGQGVGQPQHF | TGCAGTGCTAGAGATGCGGGACAGGGAGTCGGCCAGCCCCAGCATTTT
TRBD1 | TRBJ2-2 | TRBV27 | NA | CASTSHDRVGTGELFF | TGTGCCAGCACCTCCCACGACAGGGTCGGCACCGGGGAGCTGTTTTTT
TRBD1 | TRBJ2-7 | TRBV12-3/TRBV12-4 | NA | CASSLSGTGSSYEQYF | TGTGCCAGCAGTTTGTCCGGGACAGGGAGCTCCTACGAGCAGTACTTC
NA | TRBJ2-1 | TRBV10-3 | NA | CAIQSSYNEQFF | TGTGCCATTCAGAGCTCCTACAATGAGCAGTTCTTC
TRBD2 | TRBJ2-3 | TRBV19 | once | CASMKVAGGQDTQYF | TGTGCCAGTATGAAGGTAGCGGGGGGGCAAGATACGCAGTATTTT
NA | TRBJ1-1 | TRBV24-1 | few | CATSDTGQPEAFF | TGTGCCACCAGCGATACCGGACAGCCTGAAGCTTTCTTT
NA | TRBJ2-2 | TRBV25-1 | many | CASRVNTGELFF | TGTGCCAGCCGTGTGAACACCGGGGAGCTGTTTTTT
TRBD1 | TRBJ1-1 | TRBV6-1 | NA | CASSKDRAPLMNTEAFF | TGTGCCAGCAGCAAGGACAGGGCGCCCCTTATGAACACTGAAGCTTTCTTT
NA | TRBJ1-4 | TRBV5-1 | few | CASSLVGSSRPGEKLFF | TGCGCCAGCAGCTTGGTGGGGTCCTCACGGCCTGGTGAAAAACTGTTTTTT
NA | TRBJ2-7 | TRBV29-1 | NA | CSVATRGVSYEQYF | TGCAGCGTTGCCACACGGGGCGTCTCCTACGAGCAGTACTTC
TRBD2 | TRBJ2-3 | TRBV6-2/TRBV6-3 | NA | CASSYSPTSGSADTQYF | TGTGCCAGCAGTTACTCTCCGACTAGCGGGAGCGCAGATACGCAGTATTTT
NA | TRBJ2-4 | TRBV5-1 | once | CASSLVPGAKNIQYF | TGCGCCAGCAGCTTGGTGCCAGGAGCCAAAAACATTCAGTACTTC
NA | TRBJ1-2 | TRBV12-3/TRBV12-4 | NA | CASSFFRGLGYGYTF | TGTGCCAGCAGCTTCTTCAGGGGTTTGGGGTATGGCTACACCTTC
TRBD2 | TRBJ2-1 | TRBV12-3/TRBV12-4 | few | CASSFRREASNEQFF | TGTGCCAGCAGTTTTAGGCGGGAGGCCTCCAATGAGCAGTTCTTC
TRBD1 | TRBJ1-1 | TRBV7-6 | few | CASSPRTGVVTEAFF | TGTGCCAGCAGCCCAAGGACAGGGGTGGTCACTGAAGCTTTCTTT
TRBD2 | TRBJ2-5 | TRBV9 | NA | CASSETSGSLETQYF | TGTGCCAGCAGCGAGACTAGCGGGAGCTTAGAGACCCAGTACTTC
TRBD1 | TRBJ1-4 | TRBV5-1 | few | CASSLDGPGGEEKLFF | TGCGCCAGCAGCTTGGACGGGCCAGGGGGAGAGGAAAAACTGTTTTTT